This TCR beta chain stems from a study of identical twins. This clonotype was observed many times. V gave up 0 bases and J gave up 1 base, with 4 bases separating them. This CDR3 has 12 amino acids. Per germline, CDR1 SQVTM and CDR2 ANQGSEA. Template switching created a universal primer site, and the cDNA included unique molecular identifiers. Each CDR3 protein gets one entry after TCRdb re-called the 5' RACE reads with MiXCR. The profile shows 200,000 to 250,000 distinct CDR3 sequences, approximately 7.8% of them singletons. The sample also formed part of further work on yellow fever vaccine responses in identical twins.

The sequenced material came from CD8+ T cells sorted from blood. This receptor was taken from a woman under 30 in good health. The rearrangement uses TRBV29-1 and TRBJ2-7; no clear D gene. Here the CDR3 reads CSVEEHSYEQYF. CDR3 nucleotide sequence: TGCAGCGTTGAAGAACATTCCTACGAGCAGTACTTC.